This TCR beta chain appears in the sequencing data of a study of read filtering for tumor transcriptome and immune sequencing. Overall study context: Eight or nine patients were R-ISS I, some 15 were R-ISS II, roughly seven were R-ISS III. IR-seq gave about 4.05 to 11 million TCR reads per sample; RNA-seq gave roughly 80 to 1,300. Study conclusions and caveats: IR-seq and RNA-seq agreed better without single-read clonotypes.

This library used about 400 ng RNA and molecular barcoded adaptors spanning alpha/delta and beta/gamma chains. TCRdb re-analysed the reads in MiXCR, keeping a single row per CDR3 protein. This table holds roughly 130,000 distinct CDR3 sequences, 10% to 15% found once. In its sample, this clonotype was seen a few times. The antigen remains undetermined. This CDR3 comprises 15 residues. V lost 0 bases to trimming and J lost 2 bases, with 8 bases between them. Looked up from germline, CDR1 is LGHDT and CDR2 is YNNKEL (reference sequence). Sampling of bone marrow took place during active disease in every patient.

The sequencing input was a population of CD138-negative cells sorted from bone marrow. This clonotype was obtained from a donor aged 40 or over with multiple myeloma. The chain carries TRBV3-1 and TRBJ2-1; no firm D call. The CDR3: CASSQDLGTYNEQFF. CDR3 in DNA: TGTGCCAGCAGCCAAGATTTGGGGACCTACAATGAGCAGTTCTTC.